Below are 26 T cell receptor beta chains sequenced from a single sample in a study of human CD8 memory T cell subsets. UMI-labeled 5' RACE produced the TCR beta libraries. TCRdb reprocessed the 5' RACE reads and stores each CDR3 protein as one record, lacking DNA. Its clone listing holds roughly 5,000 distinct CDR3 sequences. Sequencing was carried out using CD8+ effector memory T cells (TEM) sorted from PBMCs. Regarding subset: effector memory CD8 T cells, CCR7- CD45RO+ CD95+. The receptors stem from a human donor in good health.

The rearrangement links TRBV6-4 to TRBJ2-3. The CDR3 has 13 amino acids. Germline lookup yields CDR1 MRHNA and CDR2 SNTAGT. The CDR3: CASSDSHTDTQYF.

The CDR3 reads CASSPSGDYQPQHF. V and J are TRBV6-5 and TRBJ1-5; lacking DNA, the TRBD1 call made by TCRdb goes unchecked. In germline, CDR1 is MNHEY, CDR2 SVGAGI. The CDR3 loop spans 14 amino acids.

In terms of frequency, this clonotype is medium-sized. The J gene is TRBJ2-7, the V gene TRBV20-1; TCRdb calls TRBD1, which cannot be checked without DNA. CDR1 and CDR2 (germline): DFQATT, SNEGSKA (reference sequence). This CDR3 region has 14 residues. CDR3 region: CSARVPGDRGEQYF.

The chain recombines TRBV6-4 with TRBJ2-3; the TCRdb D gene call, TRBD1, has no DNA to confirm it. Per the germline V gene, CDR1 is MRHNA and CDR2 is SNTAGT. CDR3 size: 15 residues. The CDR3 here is CASSDGRTGTDTQYF.

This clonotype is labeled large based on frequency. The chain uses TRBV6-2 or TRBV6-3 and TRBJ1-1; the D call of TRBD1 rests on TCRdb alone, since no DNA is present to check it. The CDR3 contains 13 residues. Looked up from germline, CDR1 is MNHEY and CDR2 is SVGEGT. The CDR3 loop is CASSIQENTEAFF.

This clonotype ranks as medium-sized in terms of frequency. The CDR3 loop reads CASSSGPEDTEAFF. The gene calls are TRBV6-4 and TRBJ1-1; TCRdb proposes TRBD1, but this gene call is untestable without DNA. Germline V gene sequence: CDR1 MRHNA, CDR2 SNTAGT. The CDR3 extends over 14 amino acids.

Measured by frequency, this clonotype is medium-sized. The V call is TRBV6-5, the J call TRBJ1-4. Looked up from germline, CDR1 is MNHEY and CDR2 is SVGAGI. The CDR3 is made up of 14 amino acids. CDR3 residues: CASRLSLWDEKLFF.

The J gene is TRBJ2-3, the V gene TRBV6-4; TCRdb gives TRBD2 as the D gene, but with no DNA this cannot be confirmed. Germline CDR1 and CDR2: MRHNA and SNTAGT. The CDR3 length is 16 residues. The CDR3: CASSPRGASGTDTQYF.

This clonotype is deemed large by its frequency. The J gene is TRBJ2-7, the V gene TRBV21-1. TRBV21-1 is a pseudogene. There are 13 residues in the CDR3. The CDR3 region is CASSKAGSYEQYF.

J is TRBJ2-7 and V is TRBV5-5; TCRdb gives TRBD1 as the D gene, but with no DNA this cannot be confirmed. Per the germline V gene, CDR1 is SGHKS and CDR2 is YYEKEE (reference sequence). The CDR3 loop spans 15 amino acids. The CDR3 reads CASSLGDGLSYEQYF.

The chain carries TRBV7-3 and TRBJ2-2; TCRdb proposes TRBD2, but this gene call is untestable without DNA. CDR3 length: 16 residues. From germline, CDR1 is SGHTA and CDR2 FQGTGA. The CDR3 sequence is CASTHTSIVNTGELFF.

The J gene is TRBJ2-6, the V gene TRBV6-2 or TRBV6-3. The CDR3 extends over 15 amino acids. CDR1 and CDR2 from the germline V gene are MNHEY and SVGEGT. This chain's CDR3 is CASSYSGEGANVLTF.

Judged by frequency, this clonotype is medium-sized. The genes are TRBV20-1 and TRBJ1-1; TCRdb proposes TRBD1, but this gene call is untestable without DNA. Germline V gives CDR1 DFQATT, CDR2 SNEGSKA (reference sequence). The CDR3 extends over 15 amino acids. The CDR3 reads CSATDMDRANTEAFF.

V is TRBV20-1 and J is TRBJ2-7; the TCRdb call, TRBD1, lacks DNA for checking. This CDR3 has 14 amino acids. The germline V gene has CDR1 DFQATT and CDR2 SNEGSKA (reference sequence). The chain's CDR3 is CSARTGDNSYEQYF.

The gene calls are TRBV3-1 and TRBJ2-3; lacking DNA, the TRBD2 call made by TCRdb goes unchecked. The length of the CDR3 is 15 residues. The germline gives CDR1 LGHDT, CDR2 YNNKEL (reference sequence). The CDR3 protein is CASSPGLADVDTQYF.

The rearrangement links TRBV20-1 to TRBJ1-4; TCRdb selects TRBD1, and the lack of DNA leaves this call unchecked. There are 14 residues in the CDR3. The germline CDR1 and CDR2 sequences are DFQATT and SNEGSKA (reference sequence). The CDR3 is CSAPPTDSNEKLFF.

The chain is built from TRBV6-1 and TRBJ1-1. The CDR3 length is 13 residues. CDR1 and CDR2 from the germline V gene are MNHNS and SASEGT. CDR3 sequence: CASSERMNTEAFF.

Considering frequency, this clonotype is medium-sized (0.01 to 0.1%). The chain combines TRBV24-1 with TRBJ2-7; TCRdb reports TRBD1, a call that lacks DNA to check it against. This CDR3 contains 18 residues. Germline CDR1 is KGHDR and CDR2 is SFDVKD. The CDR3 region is CATSAGPGDSAPSYEQYF.

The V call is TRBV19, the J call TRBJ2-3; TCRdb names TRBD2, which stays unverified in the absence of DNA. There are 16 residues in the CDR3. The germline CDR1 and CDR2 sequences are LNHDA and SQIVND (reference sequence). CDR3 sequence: CASSIVMASGADTQYF.

This CDR3 reads CASSTAGTGDDNEQFF. The chain has TRBV21-1 and TRBJ2-1; TCRdb proposes TRBD1, but this gene call is untestable without DNA. TRBV21-1 is a pseudogene. This CDR3 comprises 16 residues.

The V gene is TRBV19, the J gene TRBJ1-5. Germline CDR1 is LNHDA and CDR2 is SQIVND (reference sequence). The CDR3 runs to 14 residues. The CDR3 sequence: CASSIAGIHQPQHF.

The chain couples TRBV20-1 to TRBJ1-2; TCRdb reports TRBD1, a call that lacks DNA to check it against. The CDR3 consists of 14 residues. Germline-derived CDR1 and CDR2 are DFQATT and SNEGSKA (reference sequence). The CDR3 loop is CSASLTGGGYGYTF.

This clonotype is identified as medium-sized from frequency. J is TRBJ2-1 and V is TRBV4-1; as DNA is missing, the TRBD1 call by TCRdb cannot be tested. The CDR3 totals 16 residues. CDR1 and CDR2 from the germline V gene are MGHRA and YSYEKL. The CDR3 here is CASSQEMGGSYNEQFF.

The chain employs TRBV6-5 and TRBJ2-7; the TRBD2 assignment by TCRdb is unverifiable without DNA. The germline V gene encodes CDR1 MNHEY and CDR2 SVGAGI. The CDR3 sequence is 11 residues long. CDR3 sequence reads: CASSSLAEQYF.

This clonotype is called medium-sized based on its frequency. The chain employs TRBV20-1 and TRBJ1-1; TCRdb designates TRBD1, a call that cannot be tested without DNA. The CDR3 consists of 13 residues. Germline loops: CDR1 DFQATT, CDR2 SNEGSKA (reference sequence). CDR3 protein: CSALGNGHTEAFF.

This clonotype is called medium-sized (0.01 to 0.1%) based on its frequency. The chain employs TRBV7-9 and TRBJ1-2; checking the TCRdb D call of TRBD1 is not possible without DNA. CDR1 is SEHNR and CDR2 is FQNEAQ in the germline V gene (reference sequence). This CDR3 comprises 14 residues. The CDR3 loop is CASSFRGVNYGYTF.